This T cell receptor beta chain was retrieved from a study of OX40 agonist ivuxolimab in advanced cancers. Study details: A partial response was reached by three patients: one with hepatocellular carcinoma and two with cutaneous melanoma.

The study's findings and limits: CD8+ T cells averaged more expanded clones than CD4+.

Germline CDR1 and CDR2: KGHSH and LQKENI. The V segment lost 3 bases and the J segment 4 bases; nucleotides outside the gene matches: 8. This CDR3 is 16 amino acids long. Measured with immunoSEQ multiplex PCR; TCRdb has only the in-frame clones, and not every one. The table has roughly 64,000 clones, around 84% seen once. A remark on this clone: The antigen is undetermined.

This TCR came from an adult with an advanced solid tumor such as melanoma, head and neck, liver or kidney cancer. This material consisted of CD4+ or CD8+ T cells sorted from blood, taken in a trial of the OX40 agonist ivuxolimab. This chain links TRBV18 with TRBJ1-1; 10 bases align to TRBD1. CDR3 amino acids: CASSPPDRGWGTEAFF. The CDR3 nucleotides read TGTGCCAGCTCACCCCCGGACAGGGGGTGGGGCACTGAAGCTTTCTTT.